This TCR beta chain was identified in a study of shared clonotypes between healthy human individuals. Study conclusions and caveats: Only blood underwent sampling, and tissue repertoires likely differ.

Several immunoSEQ plates held equal portions of the genomic DNA taken from each subset. The repertoire was sequenced with immunoSEQ multiplex PCR; TCRdb's copy has only in-frame clones and lacks some. The data hold about 1,800,000 clones, with approximately 95% observed a single time. Details on this clone: Antigen unknown.

The germline V gene encodes CDR1 SEHNR and CDR2 FQNEAQ (reference sequence). This CDR3 is built from 17 residues. The junction had 11 bases not matched to a gene; V was cut back by 5 bases and J by 4 bases. CD45RO-negative cells were positively selected for CCR7, leaving out terminally differentiated effector memory CD45RA+ cells. Among the donors, all were Caucasian adults who lived in Nashville, Tennessee. This receptor was taken from a man aged 18 to 29 in good health. Sequencing was carried out using naive CD8+ T cells sorted from blood. V usage is TRBV7-9 and J usage is TRBJ2-1; 10 positions match TRBD1. CDR3 amino acids: CASSPGQGESYYNEQFF. CDR3 coding DNA: TGTGCCAGCAGCCCCGGACAGGGGGAATCTTATTACAATGAGCAGTTCTTC.